Presented here are 24 T cell receptor beta chains from one specimen sequenced in a study of T cell responses to AZD1222 COVID-19 vaccine. Assay used: immunoSEQ multiplex PCR; TCRdb lists only in-frame clones, some missing. Of more than 80,000 clones in the sample, roughly 93% were seen once. The input for sequencing was peripheral blood, taken on day 0 of AZD1222 vaccination. These receptors were obtained from an adult in good health.

This clone was recorded once. The chain is built from TRBV5-4 and TRBJ2-3, with D maybe TRBD2 (6 bases). V was trimmed by 1 base and J by 6 bases, leaving 9 bases between them. The germline V gene encodes CDR1 SGHNT and CDR2 YYREEE (reference sequence). This CDR3 is 13 amino acids long. CDR3 sequence: CASSLSGGDTQYF. The DNA of the CDR3 is TGTGCCAGCAGCTTGAGTGGGGGGGATACGCAGTATTTT.

The chain carries TRBV7-2 and TRBJ1-1; D uncertain. Germline V gives CDR1 SGHTA, CDR2 FQGNSA. Trimming left V 6 bases short and J 0 bases short, with 14 bases between. The CDR3 runs 15 residues. For the CDR3, the DNA is TGTGCCAGCAGATCAACCCCGGGAATGAACACTGAAGCTTTCTTT. As protein: CASRSTPGMNTEAFF.

The J gene is TRBJ1-2, the V gene TRBV29-1; D unresolved. CDR1 and CDR2 from the germline V gene are SQVTM and ANQGSEA. The CDR3 extends over 12 amino acids. V was clipped by 2 bases and J by 8 bases, with 12 bases between them. DNA of the CDR3: TGCAGCGTTGAAACCGGGAAGGTGGGCTACACCTTC. Protein sequence: CSVETGKVGYTF. Variable domain in full (rest from reference TRBV29-1 and TRBJ1-2): SAVISQKPSRDICQRGTSLTIQCQVDSQVTMMFWYRQQPGQSLTLIATANQGSEATYESGFVIDKFPISRPNLTFSTLTVSNMSPEDSSIYLCSVETGKVGYTFGSGTRLTVV.

The CDR3 reads CASSVASQETQYF. The CDR3 bases are TGTGCCAGCAGCGTAGCTAGTCAAGAGACCCAGTACTTC. The chain has TRBV9 and TRBJ2-5; D gene unclear. Trimming stripped 0 bases from V and 2 bases from J, with 5 bases between. CDR1 and CDR2 (germline): SGDLS, YYNGEE. There are 13 residues in the CDR3.

The gene calls are TRBV9 and TRBJ1-2, with D perhaps TRBD1 (5 bases). The CDR3 has 15 residues. Trimming pared 0 bases from V and 3 bases from J, leaving 12 bases between. Germline V gene data show CDR1 as SGDLS and CDR2 as YYNGEE. In DNA, the CDR3 is TGTGCCAGCAGCGTAGGCCTGGGGGTGGACTATGGCTACACCTTC. Protein sequence: CASSVGLGVDYGYTF.

This clone was observed a few times. The rearrangement joins TRBV7-9 to TRBJ1-3; D ambiguous. V was clipped by 8 bases and J by 0 bases, with 11 bases between them. Germline CDR1 is SEHNR and CDR2 is FQNEAQ (reference sequence). This CDR3 has 14 amino acids. In nucleotides, the CDR3 is TGTGCCAGCCCGGGCACTAGCTCTGGAAACACCATATATTTT. Protein product: CASPGTSSGNTIYF.

This clone occurred once. The J gene is TRBJ2-3, the V gene TRBV7-8; TRBD2 is a possible D gene (5 bases). V gave up 3 bases and J gave up 4 bases, with 14 bases separating them. This CDR3 is built from 15 residues. Germline CDR1 and CDR2: SGHVS and FQNEAQ. Here the CDR3 DNA reads TGTGCCAGCAGCTTTGGGCTAGCCCGTGCAGATACGCAGTATTTT. Protein product: CASSFGLARADTQYF.

The chain recombines TRBV7-2 with TRBJ2-7; TRBD2 is a possible D gene (5 bases). Trimming took off 7 bases at V and 6 bases at J, with 13 bases between the two ends. The CDR3 totals 12 residues. The germline V gene encodes CDR1 SGHTA and CDR2 FQGNSA. The CDR3 spells CASNDDSVEQYF. The DNA of the CDR3 is TGTGCCAGCAACGATGATAGCGTCGAGCAGTACTTC.

With respect to this clone: At one end the junction does not follow the germline gene, possibly because of a read error. This chain joins TRBV7-9 and TRBJ2-7, with D perhaps assigned TRBD1 or TRBD2 (6 bases each). The V gene's germline CDR1 is SEHNR and CDR2 FQNEAQ (reference sequence). The CDR3 extends over 12 amino acids. CDR3 DNA sequence: TGTGCCGCCGAGGGGGACTCCTCCGAGCAGTACTTC. Protein: CAAEGDSSEQYF. The full variable domain, its missing parts supplied by reference TRBV7-9 and TRBJ2-7, is DTGVSQNPRHKITKRGQNVTFRCDPISEHNRLYWYRQTLGQGPEFLTYFQNEAQLEKSRLLSDRFSAERPKGSFSTLEIQRTEQGDSAMYLCAAEGDSSEQYFGPGTRLTVT.

The chain carries TRBV7-2 and TRBJ2-7; 7 positions match TRBD1. CDR1 SGHTA and CDR2 FQGNSA come from the germline V gene. CDR3 length: 13 amino acids. The ends lost 5 bases at V and 7 bases at J; junction bases unmatched: 8. In DNA form, the CDR3 reads TGTGCCAGCAGCCCAGGGACAGTAAAAGAGCAGTACTTC. Amino acids: CASSPGTVKEQYF.

The chain uses TRBV12-3 or TRBV12-4 and TRBJ1-2; D is perhaps TRBD1 (5 bases). The CDR3 is 12 amino acids. V was pared by 6 bases and J by 7 bases, with 12 bases between. As DNA, the CDR3 is TGTGCCAGCAGCTCAGGGTTAGGTGGCTACACCTTC. Translated: CASSSGLGGYTF.

In this sample, this clone turned up once. The CDR3 here is CASSLLKGWSEQYF. The CDR3 DNA is TGTGCCAGCAGCCTTCTAAAAGGGTGGAGCGAGCAGTACTTC. The chain is built from TRBV7-9 and TRBJ2-7; no clear D gene. Germline V gives CDR1 SEHNR, CDR2 FQNEAQ (reference sequence). Trimming took off 5 bases at V and 6 bases at J, with 17 bases between the two ends. The CDR3 spans 14 residues.

The rearrangement links TRBV30 to TRBJ2-7; TRBD2 agrees at 10 bases. Trimming cost V 0 bases and J 3 bases; bases outside gene matches: 14. CDR3 length: 18 residues. In germline, CDR1 is GTSNPN, CDR2 SVGIG (reference sequence). The CDR3 sequence: CAWSVSGGGDTVNYEQYF. CDR3 nucleotides: TGTGCCTGGAGTGTGAGCGGGGGGGGCGATACAGTTAACTACGAGCAGTACTTC.

The chain couples TRBV7-8 to TRBJ1-2; D remains ambiguous. The CDR3 contains 14 residues. Germline V gene data show CDR1 as SGHVS and CDR2 as FQNEAQ. The V end lost 4 bases, the J end lost 7 bases, and 16 bases lay between the germline ends. The CDR3 DNA is TGTGCCAGCAGCTCCGGGCCCCGACTTGGTGGCTACACCTTC. Translated, it gives CASSSGPRLGGYTF.

This chain connects TRBV6-6 to TRBJ2-1; TRBD2 aligns across 8 bases. V lost 5 bases to trimming and J lost 3 bases; unmatched junction nucleotides: 12. This CDR3 comprises 17 residues. Germline V gene lookup returns CDR1 MNHNY and CDR2 SVGAGI (reference sequence). This chain's CDR3 is CASSRWGVSGVYNEQFF. CDR3 nucleotides: TGTGCCAGCAGTCGCTGGGGGGTTAGCGGGGTCTACAATGAGCAGTTCTTC.

This clone was detected once. This sequence joins TRBV4-1 and TRBJ1-5; unclear D gene. The CDR3 spans 13 residues. The V gene lost 4 bases and the J gene lost 5 bases, with 9 bases spanning the gap. Germline values: CDR1 MGHRA, CDR2 YSYEKL. CDR3 sequence reads: CASSLAEDQPQHF. Written as DNA, the CDR3 is TGCGCCAGCAGCCTAGCGGAGGATCAGCCCCAGCATTTT.

This clone appeared a single time. The CDR3 DNA follows: TGTGCCAGCAGCTTACAGGGAAGGCGCTCTGGGGCCAACGTCCTGACTTTC. This encodes CASSLQGRRSGANVLTF. J is TRBJ2-6 and V is TRBV5-6; D is perhaps TRBD1 (6 bases). This CDR3 comprises 17 residues. V was cut by 2 bases and J by 0 bases, with 12 bases left in between. The germline V gene has CDR1 SGHDT and CDR2 YYEEEE.

The V and J genes are TRBV29-1 and TRBJ1-4; TRBD1 agrees at 7 bases. Losses at the gene ends were 4 bases for V and 4 bases for J; bases not matched to a gene: 9. The CDR3 runs to 15 residues. Per the germline V gene, CDR1 is SQVTM and CDR2 is ANQGSEA. DNA for the CDR3: TGCAGCGTTGCACCTACGGGACAGTTTAATGAAAAACTGTTTTTT. It specifies CSVAPTGQFNEKLFF.

This chain joins TRBV5-1 and TRBJ2-1; TRBD2 agrees at 7 bases. Germline V gene lookup returns CDR1 SGHRS and CDR2 YFSETQ. Trimming at V came to 0 bases and at J to 6 bases, leaving 3 bases not matched to a gene. The CDR3 is made up of 14 amino acids. CDR3 protein: CASSLASGGNEQFF. For the CDR3, the DNA is TGCGCCAGCAGCTTGGCCTCGGGGGGCAATGAGCAGTTCTTC.

This chain connects TRBV6-5 to TRBJ2-1; the D gene is possibly TRBD2 (6 bases). The CDR3 runs 15 residues. Per germline, CDR1 MNHEY and CDR2 SVGAGI. The ends were cut back, 6 bases at V and 2 bases at J, with 14 bases in the middle. CDR3 sequence (DNA): TGTGCCAGCAGAGACACAGGACTAACCTACAATGAGCAGTTCTTC. Its protein is CASRDTGLTYNEQFF.

The gene calls are TRBV5-6 and TRBJ1-4, with no clear D. The ends were cut back, 3 bases at V and 13 bases at J, with 13 bases in the middle. The CDR3 has 12 residues. Germline lookup yields CDR1 SGHDT and CDR2 YYEEEE. The CDR3 is CASSSGRLRLFF. DNA of the CDR3: TGTGCCAGCAGCTCCGGACGCCTGAGACTGTTTTTT.

This clone was detected once. This chain links TRBV19 with TRBJ2-4; TRBD1 might be the D (6 bases). The germline V and J ends were trimmed by 6 bases and 10 bases, with 19 bases remaining between them. This CDR3 has 14 amino acids. Germline V gene data show CDR1 as LNHDA and CDR2 as SQIVND (reference sequence). CDR3 coding DNA: TGTGCCAGTAGCCCACTTATGGAAGGGGGAATTCAGTACTTC. Translation: CASSPLMEGGIQYF.

The genes are TRBV6-6 and TRBJ1-6; D is perhaps TRBD1 (5 bases). The CDR3 extends over 15 amino acids. Germline V gene sequence: CDR1 MNHNY, CDR2 SVGAGI (reference sequence). Deletions cut 5 bases from V and 7 bases from J, with 15 bases between. CDR3 protein: CASSVLVGANSPLHF. In DNA, the CDR3 is TGTGCCAGCAGTGTCCTAGTCGGGGCAAATTCACCCCTCCACTTT.

This clone was observed once. This chain uses TRBV5-6 with TRBJ2-1; 10 bases align to TRBD1. This CDR3 has 16 residues. V was clipped by 1 base and J by 5 bases; unmatched bases: 6. The germline CDR1 and CDR2 sequences are SGHDT and YYEEEE. CDR3 in DNA: TGTGCCAGCAGCTTGTATGGGACAGGGGTTCACAATGAGCAGTTCTTC. It codes for CASSLYGTGVHNEQFF.